One and the same sample provided the 26 T cell receptor beta chains below, sequenced in a study of metastatic and nonmetastatic thyroid tumors. Each patient came to thyroid surgery without any prior treatment (of any kind). TCRdb reanalyzed the PCR reads with MiXCR. Here the sample spans over 5,000 clones, approximately 18% being singletons. Sequenced input: adjacent normal tissue. The receptors were sampled from a female donor with papillary thyroid cancer or a benign thyroid nodule (not recorded which). Some clones in this sample may be carry-over from other donors' samples.

This clone was observed many times. A junction end diverges from the germline sequence, so it may reflect a read error. The chain has TRBV5-8 and TRBJ1-6; D is uncertain. From germline, CDR1 is SGHTS and CDR2 YDEGEE. The CDR3 loop spans 14 amino acids. The CDR3 DNA reads TGTGCCAGCAGTATAATCTCCGATAATTCACCCCTCCACTTT. Translated: CASSIISDNSPLHF.

This clone was observed many times. The chain's CDR3 is CASRINTGEETQYF. In DNA form, the CDR3 reads TGCGCCAGCAGGATCAACACGGGAGAAGAGACCCAGTACTTC. V is TRBV5-1 and J is TRBJ2-5; D perhaps matches TRBD2 (6 bases). The CDR3 is 14 residues long. CDR1 SGHRS and CDR2 YFSETQ come from the germline V gene. The V and J ends lost 5 bases and 3 bases respectively, with 14 bases between them.

In its sample, this clone was seen a few times. The rearrangement uses TRBV6-4 and TRBJ2-1; 11 positions match TRBD2. Germline trimming cut 4 bases from V and 6 bases from J; bases unmatched to any gene: 5. CDR3 size: 15 residues. CDR1 is MRHNA and CDR2 is SNTAGT in the germline V gene. In DNA form, the CDR3 reads TGTGCCAGCAGTGTCCTAGCGGGGGGCAGCAATGAGCAGTTCTTC. It specifies CASSVLAGGSNEQFF.

This clone is classed as medium-sized (0.01 to 0.1%). The V and J genes are TRBV9 and TRBJ2-1; 11 bases agree with TRBD2. This CDR3 contains 15 residues. Trimming removed 4 bases from V and 4 bases from J; junction bases left unmatched: 4. Per germline, CDR1 SGDLS and CDR2 YYNGEE. The chain's CDR3 is CASSIGTSGYNEQFF. CDR3 nucleotides: TGTGCCAGCAGCATCGGGACTAGCGGTTACAATGAGCAGTTCTTC.

This clone was observed a few times. This chain uses TRBV19 with TRBJ1-1; D call uncertain. The V gene's germline CDR1 is LNHDA and CDR2 SQIVND (reference sequence). With 6 bases removed from V and 5 bases from J, the gap between germline ends came to 19 bases. CDR3 size: 15 residues. This CDR3 is CASSHPWHGNTEAFF. The DNA for the CDR3 is TGTGCCAGTAGCCACCCGTGGCATGGGAATACTGAAGCTTTCTTT. Looking up the rest from reference TRBV19 and TRBJ1-1 gives the full variable domain: DGGITQSPKYLFRKEGQNVTLSCEQNLNHDAMYWYRQDPGQGLRLIYYSQIVNDFQKGDIAEGYSVSREKKESFPLTVTSAQKNPTAFYLCASSHPWHGNTEAFFGQGTRLTVV.

The chain couples TRBV20-1 to TRBJ2-2, with D perhaps given as TRBD1 or TRBD2 (5 bases each). This CDR3 comprises 17 residues. CDR1 is DFQATT and CDR2 is SNEGSKA in the germline V gene (reference sequence). V shed 6 bases and J shed 3 bases, with 23 bases lying between them. The CDR3 sequence: CSASREGRRKHTGELFF. In nucleotides, the CDR3 is TGCAGTGCAAGCCGAGAGGGGCGGCGCAAGCACACCGGGGAGCTGTTTTTT.

Details on this clone: As the CDR3 is not closed by the conserved phenylalanine or tryptophan, this likely results from a read error. This chain links TRBV20-1 with TRBJ1-1, with D hard to call. The CDR3 runs 11 residues. Germline V gene sequence: CDR1 DFQATT, CDR2 SNEGSKA (reference sequence). Trimming left V 7 bases short and J 0 bases short, with 6 bases between. CDR3 loop: CSGGLNTEAFL. The CDR3 region has the DNA TGCAGTGGCGGGCTGAACACTGAAGCTTTCCTT.

This clone qualifies as large. The chain combines TRBV6-5 with TRBJ1-3; TRBD1 might be the D (5 bases). Trimming shortened V by 2 bases and J by 0 bases, and 14 bases separated the two germline ends. CDR1 and CDR2 from the germline V gene are MNHEY and SVGAGI. The CDR3 spans 17 residues. CDR3 in amino acids: CASSYPGAGYSGNTIYF. The CDR3, as DNA: TGTGCCAGCAGTTACCCCGGGGCAGGCTACTCTGGAAACACCATATATTTT.

The chain carries TRBV20-1 and TRBJ2-7, with a tentative D call TRBD1 (6 bases). Germline V gene sequence: CDR1 DFQATT, CDR2 SNEGSKA (reference sequence). The length of the CDR3 is 15 residues. Trimming cost V 0 bases and J 0 bases, with 12 bases left between them. CDR3 sequence reads: CSARDPAGASYEQYV. As DNA, the CDR3 is TGCAGTGCTAGAGATCCGGCAGGGGCCTCCTACGAGCAGTACGTC.

This clone was observed a handful of times. The V and J genes are TRBV6-1 and TRBJ1-4; D might be TRBD1 (5 bases). Per germline, CDR1 MNHNS and CDR2 SASEGT. This CDR3 has 16 residues. With 6 bases removed from V and 8 bases from J, the gap between germline ends came to 22 bases. The CDR3 nucleotides are TGTGCCAGCAGGCACCTCCGGGGCGGTGAGGTAGAAAAACTGTTTTTT. The encoded protein is CASRHLRGGEVEKLFF.

This clone was detected only a few times. The V gene is TRBV6-6, the J gene TRBJ1-5; perhaps TRBD1 as D (5 bases). There are 18 residues in the CDR3. The V end was cut by 2 bases, the J end by 0 bases, with 17 bases between. Germline assignment: CDR1 MNHNY and CDR2 SVGAGI (reference sequence). The CDR3 DNA reads as TGTGCCAGCAGTTACGCTACCCCGAGGGGAGCTAGCAATCAGCCCCAGCATTTT. As protein: CASSYATPRGASNQPQHF.

In its sample, this clone is medium-sized. This chain uses TRBV10-2 with TRBJ1-6; 11 bases map to TRBD1. CDR1 is WSHSY and CDR2 is SAAADI in the germline V gene. The CDR3 runs 14 residues. The V and J ends lost 8 bases and 9 bases, in that order; junction bases with no gene match: 6. The CDR3 here is CASQGGQGVSPLHF. In DNA form, the CDR3 reads TGCGCCAGCCAGGGGGGACAGGGGGTTTCACCCCTCCACTTT.

At least ten counts were recorded for this clone. The chain combines TRBV4-1 with TRBJ2-4, with D possibly being TRBD1 (6 bases). The length of the CDR3 is 20 residues. V lost 2 bases, J lost 1 base, and 24 bases lay in between. Germline lookup yields CDR1 MGHRA and CDR2 YSYEKL. The CDR3 coding sequence is TGCGCCAGCAGCCAAAGGGGCGTGGGGGCCCCACTATTGGCCAAAAACATTCAGTACTTC. Translation gives CASSQRGVGAPLLAKNIQYF.

This clone appeared a few times. The genes are TRBV28 and TRBJ2-3; no reliable D call. CDR3 length: 15 residues. The germline V and J ends were trimmed by 5 bases and 1 base, with 13 bases remaining between them. Germline CDR1 reads MDHEN; CDR2 reads SYDVKM. DNA of the CDR3: TGTGCCAGCAGTCCCGCCGGTGGCCGCACAGATACGCAGTATTTT. Its translation is CASSPAGGRTDTQYF.

Sample share makes this clone medium-sized. The V call is TRBV28, the J call TRBJ1-2, with D tentatively TRBD1 (6 bases). The CDR3 spans 13 residues. V lost 5 bases and J lost 3, with 10 bases in between. The V gene's germline CDR1 is MDHEN and CDR2 SYDVKM. For the CDR3, the DNA is TGTGCCAGCAGTCCCTACAGGGACTATGGCTACACCTTC. Translation gives CASSPYRDYGYTF.

This clone is deemed medium-sized (0.01 to 0.1%). The chain employs TRBV10-1 and TRBJ2-2; the match to TRBD2 covers 9 bases. Trimming removed 0 bases from V and 8 bases from J; junction bases left unmatched: 7. The germline gives CDR1 WNHNN, CDR2 SYGVQD (reference sequence). This CDR3 is built from 16 residues. The CDR3 nucleotides read TGCGCCAGCAGTGAGTCAAGTAGCGGGGGACTGGGGGAGCTGTTTTTT. This encodes CASSESSSGGLGELFF.

The chain joins TRBV27 to TRBJ2-3, with D perhaps TRBD1 or TRBD2 (5 bases each). Trimming took off 4 bases at V and 2 bases at J, with 13 bases between the two ends. This CDR3 is 15 amino acids long. Germline values: CDR1 MNHEY, CDR2 SMNVEV (reference sequence). The CDR3 sequence: CASSSRDRSTDTQYF. The CDR3 region has the DNA TGTGCCAGCAGTTCCAGGGACCGATCCACAGATACGCAGTATTTT.

This clone is classed as medium-sized. The V gene is TRBV4-1, the J gene TRBJ1-4; 9 nucleotides agree with TRBD1. The germline gives CDR1 MGHRA, CDR2 YSYEKL. The V gene end was trimmed by 1 base and the J gene end by 6 bases; junction bases not matched to a gene: 6. The CDR3 runs to 16 residues. This chain's CDR3 is CASSQGTRTGDEKLFF. The CDR3 coding sequence is TGCGCCAGCAGCCAAGGGACTAGGACAGGGGATGAAAAACTGTTTTTT.

This clone is medium-sized in the sample. The genes are TRBV7-9 and TRBJ1-6, with 11 bases lining up with TRBD1. This CDR3 has 16 residues. The V gene's germline CDR1 is SEHNR and CDR2 FQNEAQ (reference sequence). After removal of 5 bases from V and 6 bases from J, the junction contained 6 bases not matched to a gene. The CDR3 protein is CASSGQGALANSPLHF. CDR3 sequence (DNA): TGTGCCAGCAGCGGACAGGGGGCTTTAGCTAATTCACCCCTCCACTTT. Filled out from reference TRBV7-9 and TRBJ1-6, the complete variable domain reads DTGVSQNPRHKITKRGQNVTFRCDPISEHNRLYWYRQTLGQGPEFLTYFQNEAQLEKSRLLSDRFSAERPKGSFSTLEIQRTEQGDSAMYLCASSGQGALANSPLHFGNGTRLTVT.

This clone is labeled as medium-sized. The chain has TRBV2 and TRBJ2-2; a weak D match, TRBD2 (6 bases). Germline V gene data show CDR1 as SNHLY and CDR2 as FYNNEI. Trimming removed 4 bases at V and 7 bases at J, with 16 bases between. The CDR3 covers 15 residues. The CDR3 nucleotides read TGTGCCAGCAGTGGGGCCGGGAGAGAGGACGGGGAGCTGTTTTTT. Translating gives CASSGAGREDGELFF.

This clone is judged medium-sized. V gene TRBV19 combines with J gene TRBJ2-7, with 8 bases aligning to TRBD1. Germline loops: CDR1 LNHDA, CDR2 SQIVND (reference sequence). The CDR3 totals 11 residues. The ends lost 5 bases at V and 7 bases at J; junction bases unmatched: 1. The CDR3 DNA follows: TGTGCCAGTAGTGGGACAGGTGAGCAGTACTTC. Its protein is CASSGTGEQYF.

By sample share, this clone is medium-sized. The rearrangement links TRBV5-1 to TRBJ1-4; a weak D match, TRBD1 (5 bases). The germline gives CDR1 SGHRS, CDR2 YFSETQ. CDR3 size: 14 residues. Trimming took 4 bases from V and 4 from J, leaving 11 bases between them. The CDR3 protein is CASSLAGHNEKLFF. Here the CDR3 DNA reads TGCGCCAGCAGCCTAGCGGGGCATAATGAAAAACTGTTTTTT.

To note about this clone: Given the absence of the conserved phenylalanine or tryptophan at the CDR3 end, a read error is likely. The rearrangement uses TRBV5-4 and TRBJ2-3; D is unclear. The CDR3 is 14 amino acids. V was trimmed by 4 bases and J by 2 bases, leaving 11 bases between them. CDR1 SGHNT and CDR2 YYREEE come from the germline V gene (reference sequence). CDR3 sequence reads: CASSRYSFTDTQYL. In DNA form, the CDR3 reads TGTGCCAGCAGCCGGTACTCCTTCACAGATACGCAGTATCTT.

The chain couples TRBV20-1 to TRBJ1-1; TRBD1 aligns across 8 bases. CDR1 and CDR2 from the germline V gene are DFQATT and SNEGSKA (reference sequence). CDR3 length: 16 amino acids. V was clipped by 5 bases and J by 4 bases; unmatched bases: 15. CDR3 sequence reads: CSAVHFRGQESTEAFF. In nucleotides, the CDR3 is TGCAGTGCTGTCCACTTCAGGGGGCAGGAGAGCACTGAAGCTTTCTTT.

This clone is labeled medium-sized (0.01 to 0.1%). This chain joins TRBV20-1 and TRBJ2-3, with D perhaps TRBD2 (6 bases). The CDR3 extends over 13 amino acids. The V end lost 4 bases, the J end lost 0 bases, and 8 bases lay between the germline ends. The germline CDR1 and CDR2 sequences are DFQATT and SNEGSKA (reference sequence). For the CDR3, the DNA is TGCAGTGCTATAGCGGCTAGCACAGATACGCAGTATTTT. Amino acid sequence: CSAIAASTDTQYF.

By proportion, this clone is medium-sized (0.01 to 0.1%). The genes are TRBV11-3 and TRBJ2-1; D perhaps matches TRBD2 (6 bases). Trimming removed 5 bases at V and 7 bases at J, with 12 bases between. This CDR3 has 13 residues. Germline assignment: CDR1 SGHNT and CDR2 YENEEA. For the CDR3, the DNA is TGTGCCAGCAGCCTCCTCCGGGGGAATGAGCAGTTCTTC. Protein sequence: CASSLLRGNEQFF. The whole variable domain, filled in from reference TRBV11-3 and TRBJ2-1, reads EAGVVQSPRYKIIEKKQPVAFWCNPISGHNTLYWYLQNLGQGPELLIRYENEEAVDDSQLPKDRFSAERLKGVDSTLKIQPAELGDSAVYLCASSLLRGNEQFFGPGTRLTVL.